Sequencing of this TCR beta chain was carried out in a study of CXCR3-negative and CXCR3-positive naive CD8 T cells. Study-wide findings and caveats: Similar TRBV-TRBJ usage was seen in naive cells (both CXCR3-negative and CXCR3-positive), but memory cells differed.

On this clonotype: What it binds is not known.

This CDR3 has 16 amino acids. The germline V gene encodes CDR1 SGHRS and CDR2 YFSETQ. Triplicate sorting captured roughly 300,000 cells each from every CD8+ T cell subset. The libraries of TRB cDNA were constructed through 5' RACE using UMI labels. TCRdb reanalyzed the 5' RACE reads and collapses them to one entry per CDR3 protein, without DNA. The sample totals around 140,000 distinct CDR3 sequences; its top ten clones hold approximately 0.29%. This chain connects TRBV5-1 to TRBJ1-1; TCRdb's D call, TRBD1, is unchecked because there is no DNA. The sequence was obtained from a human donor in good health. Some clones in this sample may be carry-over from other donors' samples. The sequencing sample was made of naive CXCR3- CD8+ T cells from blood. The subset is: CD45RO-CCR7+CD27+CD95- naive CD8+ T cells lacking CXCR3 (TNR3-). The CDR3 spells CASSLLGRGKNTEAFF.